A selection of T cell receptor beta chains follows, all from one sample in a study of blood T cell repertoires in COVID-19. Sequenced by immunoSEQ multiplex PCR; TCRdb stores in-frame clones only, minus some. The repertoire holds about 320,000 clones, with 83% as singletons. The material sequenced was peripheral blood. These receptors came from a woman aged 45-60 years with acute or convalescent COVID-19. Both conserved end residues are part of each CDR3. Fields, in order: J gene, clone size, V gene, D gene, CDR3 protein, CDR3 DNA. The D gene is left open where the match is weak. Rows may omit the clone size; those that give it use once, few, many or a size class.

J gene: TRBJ1-5
clone size: NA
V gene: TRBV7-2
D gene: NA
CDR3 protein: CASSLGADMPPQHF
CDR3 DNA: TGTGCCAGCAGCTTAGGGGCAGACATGCCGCCCCAGCATTTT

J gene: TRBJ1-2
clone size: NA
V gene: TRBV27
D gene: NA
CDR3 protein: CASSLGAPRGHGYTF
CDR3 DNA: TGTGCCAGCAGTTTGGGGGCACCCCGAGGGCATGGCTACACCTTC

J gene: TRBJ2-2
clone size: NA
V gene: TRBV18
D gene: NA
CDR3 protein: CASSPKRNTGELFF
CDR3 DNA: TGTGCCAGCTCACCTAAGAGGAACACCGGGGAGCTGTTTTTT

J gene: TRBJ2-2
clone size: NA
V gene: TRBV6-2/TRBV6-3
D gene: NA
CDR3 protein: CASSGRDIYTGELFF
CDR3 DNA: TGTGCCAGCAGTGGCCGGGACATATACACCGGGGAGCTGTTTTTT

J gene: TRBJ1-2
clone size: NA
V gene: TRBV6-5
D gene: TRBD1
CDR3 protein: CASSYGDSFYGYTF
CDR3 DNA: TGTGCCAGCAGTTATGGGGACAGCTTTTATGGCTACACCTTC

J gene: TRBJ1-1
clone size: NA
V gene: TRBV2
D gene: TRBD1
CDR3 protein: CAGQGAPNTEAFF
CDR3 DNA: TGTGCCGGACAGGGGGCTCCGAACACTGAAGCTTTCTTT

J gene: TRBJ1-2
clone size: NA
V gene: TRBV11-2
D gene: NA
CDR3 protein: CASSLDPTVYGYTF
CDR3 DNA: TGTGCCAGCAGCTTAGATCCGACAGTCTATGGCTACACCTTC

J gene: TRBJ1-2
clone size: NA
V gene: TRBV7-9
D gene: NA
CDR3 protein: CASSLSWTASYGYTF
CDR3 DNA: TGTGCCAGCAGCTTATCCTGGACAGCCTCCTATGGCTACACCTTC

J gene: TRBJ1-2
clone size: NA
V gene: TRBV6-5
D gene: NA
CDR3 protein: CASLSNYGYTF
CDR3 DNA: TGTGCCAGCCTATCTAACTATGGCTACACCTTC

J gene: TRBJ2-3
clone size: NA
V gene: TRBV3-1/TRBV3-2
D gene: NA
CDR3 protein: CASSLGGGISDTQYF
CDR3 DNA: TGTGCCAGCAGTCTAGGAGGGGGCATTTCGGATACGCAGTATTTT

J gene: TRBJ2-5
clone size: NA
V gene: TRBV2
D gene: NA
CDR3 protein: CASSDSRMAKETQYF
CDR3 DNA: TGTGCCAGCAGTGACTCTAGAATGGCGAAAGAGACCCAGTACTTC

J gene: TRBJ2-1
clone size: NA
V gene: TRBV19
D gene: TRBD2
CDR3 protein: CASSIPYGLAGAYNEQFF
CDR3 DNA: TGTGCCAGTAGTATCCCTTACGGACTAGCGGGGGCCTACAATGAGCAGTTCTTC

J gene: TRBJ1-2
clone size: once
V gene: TRBV28
D gene: TRBD1
CDR3 protein: CASSPPRDRGESGYTF
CDR3 DNA: TGTGCCAGCAGTCCGCCCCGGGACAGGGGTGAGAGTGGCTACACCTTC

J gene: TRBJ2-5
clone size: NA
V gene: TRBV7-8
D gene: NA
CDR3 protein: CASSLGNRDQETQYF
CDR3 DNA: TGTGCCAGCAGCTTAGGTAACAGGGACCAAGAGACCCAGTACTTC

J gene: TRBJ2-1
clone size: NA
V gene: TRBV24-1
D gene: NA
CDR3 protein: CATSAGDEQFF
CDR3 DNA: TGTGCCACCAGTGCAGGGGATGAGCAGTTCTTC

J gene: TRBJ1-6
clone size: NA
V gene: TRBV2
D gene: TRBD1
CDR3 protein: CASIQGVRNSPLHF
CDR3 DNA: TGTGCCAGCATTCAGGGGGTTAGGAATTCACCCCTCCACTTT

J gene: TRBJ2-2
clone size: NA
V gene: TRBV11-2
D gene: NA
CDR3 protein: CASSLASGAGELFF
CDR3 DNA: TGTGCCAGCAGCTTAGCCTCCGGGGCCGGGGAGCTGTTTTTT

J gene: TRBJ1-2
clone size: NA
V gene: TRBV29-1
D gene: TRBD1
CDR3 protein: CSVDGGTGEAGYTF
CDR3 DNA: TGCAGCGTCGACGGGGGGACAGGGGAGGCTGGCTACACCTTC

J gene: TRBJ1-2
clone size: NA
V gene: TRBV12-3/TRBV12-4
D gene: NA
CDR3 protein: CASSHWGLRGYTF
CDR3 DNA: TGTGCCAGCAGTCACTGGGGCTTGAGGGGCTACACCTTC

J gene: TRBJ2-1
clone size: NA
V gene: TRBV7-9
D gene: TRBD2
CDR3 protein: CASSGYGLAGSEQFF
CDR3 DNA: TGTGCCAGCAGCGGCTACGGACTAGCGGGAAGTGAGCAGTTCTTC

J gene: TRBJ2-3
clone size: NA
V gene: TRBV5-1
D gene: NA
CDR3 protein: CASSSWTATDTQYF
CDR3 DNA: TGCGCCAGCAGCTCCTGGACAGCCACAGATACGCAGTATTTT

J gene: TRBJ2-4
clone size: few
V gene: TRBV11-2
D gene: NA
CDR3 protein: CASSLEQKNIQYF
CDR3 DNA: TGTGCCAGCAGCTTAGAACAGAAAAACATTCAGTACTTC

J gene: TRBJ2-7
clone size: NA
V gene: TRBV7-2
D gene: TRBD1
CDR3 protein: CASSLDRGRDYEQYF
CDR3 DNA: TGTGCCAGCAGCTTGGACAGGGGGCGCGATTACGAGCAGTACTTC

J gene: TRBJ1-1
clone size: NA
V gene: TRBV6-5
D gene: TRBD1
CDR3 protein: CASSQGQGTEAFF
CDR3 DNA: TGTGCCAGCAGTCAGGGACAGGGGACTGAAGCTTTCTTT

J gene: TRBJ1-3
clone size: NA
V gene: TRBV10-3
D gene: NA
CDR3 protein: CAIRDTTEGNTIYF
CDR3 DNA: TGTGCCATCAGGGACACCACCGAGGGAAACACCATATATTTT

J gene: TRBJ1-4
clone size: NA
V gene: TRBV19
D gene: TRBD1
CDR3 protein: CASSIDPASRDRRREKLFF
CDR3 DNA: TGTGCCAGTAGTATAGATCCGGCCAGTCGGGACAGGCGTCGAGAAAAACTGTTTTTT

J gene: TRBJ2-1
clone size: NA
V gene: TRBV5-4
D gene: TRBD2
CDR3 protein: CASSFAGVFNEQFF
CDR3 DNA: TGTGCCAGCAGCTTTGCGGGAGTTTTTAATGAGCAGTTCTTC

J gene: TRBJ2-2
clone size: few
V gene: TRBV25-1
D gene: TRBD1
CDR3 protein: CASSEFGQAKTGELFF
CDR3 DNA: TGTGCCAGCAGTGAATTCGGACAGGCGAAAACCGGGGAGCTGTTTTTT

J gene: TRBJ1-5
clone size: NA
V gene: TRBV30
D gene: NA
CDR3 protein: CAWSVPGQGQPQHF
CDR3 DNA: TGTGCCTGGAGTGTTCCAGGGCAGGGTCAGCCCCAGCATTTT